The present entry profiles one T cell receptor (beta chain) with its context. Its antigen is still unknown. The sample belongs to a study of cytomegalovirus exposure and HLA in healthy donors. Study at large: When fewer than 400 donors were genotyped, just over 80% of them were found to fall in the Caucasian-associated ancestry cluster. Study observations and caveats: Roughly uniform depth of sequencing across donors was assumed in presence/absence analyses.

The CDR3 loop spans 14 amino acids. The V and J ends lost 6 bases and 1 base respectively, with 12 bases between them. CDR1 and CDR2 (germline): ENHRY, SYGVKD. The PCR ran on 60 Vbeta and 13 Jbeta primers. Clones were sequenced by immunoSEQ multiplex PCR, and TCRdb holds only the in-frame ones, with some missing. The sample carries some 140,000 clones, roughly 70% recorded once. The V call is TRBV10-3, the J call TRBJ2-5; perhaps TRBD2 as D (6 bases). The source of this sequence is a man aged 18 to 35 in good health and CMV-seropositive. Sequencing used PBMCs. CDR3 nucleotide sequence: TGTGCCATCAGCGGGACCGGGGGCCAAGAGACCCAGTACTTC. Translation: CAISGTGGQETQYF.